Included here is one T cell receptor beta chain sequence, with context. Libraries were prepared by immunoSEQ multiplex PCR; TCRdb keeps only in-frame clonotypes and omits some of them. The sample holds 26,000 or so clones, around 61% seen once. The CDR3 has 15 residues. Trimming removed 2 bases at V and 5 bases at J, with 16 bases between. Germline CDR1 and CDR2: SGHRS and YFSETQ. The data stem from a study of blood T cell repertoires in COVID-19. The receptor was derived from a man aged 60 to 69 with active or convalescent COVID-19. The chain joins TRBV5-1 to TRBJ2-5, with TRBD1 as a possible D gene (5 bases). The sample taken for sequencing was peripheral blood. The CDR3 spells CASSFLQDKRETQYF. CDR3 nucleotide sequence: TGCGCCAGCAGCTTTTTGCAGGACAAGAGGGAGACCCAGTACTTC.